Listed here are 19 T cell receptor beta chains from one sample, sequenced in a study of shared T cell receptors in the human thymus. Produced via immunoSEQ multiplex PCR; TCRdb's table is partial and in-frame only. This table holds over 450,000 clones, about four fifths found once. The same specimen was also included in a second study, on human thymus T cells.

Sequences were obtained from thymocytes. These receptors were collected from a boy under two years old with a congenital heart defect.

This clone showed up just once. The chain recombines TRBV28 with TRBJ2-3; D is ambiguous. V lost 6 bases and J 8 bases, leaving 9 bases between the germline ends. Germline values: CDR1 MDHEN, CDR2 SYDVKM. The CDR3 sequence is 11 residues long. In nucleotides, the CDR3 is TGTGCCAGCAGGGAGTTGGGTACGCAGTATTTT. This codes for CASRELGTQYF.

This sequence joins TRBV5-1 and TRBJ2-1, with TRBD2 matching 11 bases. Looked up from germline, CDR1 is SGHRS and CDR2 is YFSETQ. The V gene end was trimmed by 7 bases and the J gene end by 5 bases; junction bases not matched to a gene: 5. The CDR3 contains 14 residues. The CDR3 DNA is TGCGCCAGCGGGACTAGCGGAGCTGACAATGAGCAGTTCTTC. Its protein product is CASGTSGADNEQFF.

This clone was counted once. This sequence joins TRBV15 and TRBJ1-4, with D unclear. V lost 3 bases, J lost 1 base, and 12 bases lay in between. Germline CDR1 reads LNHNV; CDR2 reads YYDKDF (reference sequence). The CDR3 runs to 16 residues. The CDR3 nucleotides are TGTGCCACCAGCAGGGTGCGAGGTAAAACTAATGAAAAACTGTTTTTT. Translating it yields CATSRVRGKTNEKLFF. Based on the CDR3 plus reference TRBV15 and TRBJ1-4, the full variable domain is DAMVIQNPRYQVTQFGKPVTLSCSQTLNHNVMYWYQQKSSQAPKLLFHYYDKDFNNEADTPDNFQSRRPNTSFCFLDIRSPGLGDTAMYLCATSRVRGKTNEKLFFGSGTQLSVL.

This rearrangement joins TRBV28 to TRBJ2-7; tentatively, D is TRBD1 (6 bases). Germline CDR1 MDHEN, CDR2 SYDVKM. Trimming shortened V by 8 bases and J by 2 bases, and 13 bases separated the two germline ends. The CDR3 is 13 amino acids. CDR3 nucleotide sequence: TGTGCCAGCTGTCCGGGACATACCTACGAGCAGTACTTC. Translating it yields CASCPGHTYEQYF. The full variable domain, in which reference TRBV28 and TRBJ2-7 provide the parts outside the CDR3, is DVKVTQSSRYLVKRTGEKVFLECVQDMDHENMFWYRQDPGLGLRLIYFSYDVKMKEKGDIPEGYSVSREKKERFSLILESASTNQTSMYLCASCPGHTYEQYFGPGTRLTVT.

This clone appeared a single time. The CDR3 sequence is CASSQDAGGVRMVRTEAFF. The CDR3 coding sequence is TGCGCCAGCAGCCAAGACGCGGGTGGGGTCAGGATGGTACGCACTGAAGCTTTCTTT. The chain uses TRBV4-1 and TRBJ1-1; D not certain. This CDR3 has 19 residues. Germline V gene sequence: CDR1 MGHRA, CDR2 YSYEKL. V was shortened by 0 bases and J by 4 bases, with 24 bases between the two germline ends.

This clone appeared a few times. This same CDR3 is encoded by further DNA sequences in the sample. This chain joins TRBV14 and TRBJ2-7, with 12 bases aligning to TRBD1. The CDR3 consists of 15 residues. V lost 3 bases to trimming and J lost 5 bases; unmatched junction nucleotides: 5. CDR1 SGHDN and CDR2 FVKESK come from the germline V gene. CDR3 coding DNA: TGTGCCAGCAGCCAGGGCGGGACAGGGGGCCACGAGCAGTACTTC. This sequence encodes CASSQGGTGGHEQYF.

The chain couples TRBV7-9 to TRBJ1-2, with TRBD1 matching over 8 bases. Germline values: CDR1 SEHNR, CDR2 FQNEAQ (reference sequence). CDR3 length equals 16 residues. Losses at the gene ends were 6 bases for V and 1 base for J; bases not matched to a gene: 10. The CDR3 protein is CASSLGDRGRNYGYTF. The CDR3 DNA is TGTGCCAGCAGTCTCGGCGACAGGGGCCGTAACTATGGCTACACCTTC.

This chain joins TRBV9 and TRBJ1-1, with D maybe TRBD1 (5 bases). In germline, CDR1 is SGDLS, CDR2 YYNGEE. The V end lost 0 bases, the J end lost 3 bases, and 9 bases lay between the germline ends. CDR3 length: 14 residues. Written as DNA, the CDR3 is TGTGCCAGCAGCGTAGGGAGGGGAGACACTGAAGCTTTCTTT. It translates to CASSVGRGDTEAFF.

In this sample, this clone turned up once. The gene calls are TRBV7-9 and TRBJ2-7; perhaps TRBD1 as D (5 bases). CDR1 SEHNR and CDR2 FQNEAQ come from the germline V gene (reference sequence). V was clipped by 5 bases and J by 2 bases, with 7 bases between them. CDR3 length: 12 amino acids. In DNA form, the CDR3 reads TGTGCCAGCAGCAACAGGCCCTACGAGCAGTACTTC. It encodes CASSNRPYEQYF. The variable domain in full, with the rest retrieved from reference TRBV7-9 and TRBJ2-7, is DTGVSQNPRHKITKRGQNVTFRCDPISEHNRLYWYRQTLGQGPEFLTYFQNEAQLEKSRLLSDRFSAERPKGSFSTLEIQRTEQGDSAMYLCASSNRPYEQYFGPGTRLTVT.

The V and J genes are TRBV6-1 and TRBJ2-3; TRBD2 aligns across 8 bases. Germline CDR1 MNHNS, CDR2 SASEGT. J was trimmed by 6 bases and V by 1 base; bases with no gene match: 6. The CDR3 extends over 15 amino acids. CDR3 in amino acids: CASSEETSGSDTQYF. CDR3 DNA sequence: TGTGCCAGCAGTGAAGAAACTAGCGGATCGGATACGCAGTATTTT.

This clone was seen once. The CDR3, as DNA: TGTGCCAGTAGTACCCCCCCGGGAGCTAGCACAGATACGCAGTATTTT. It translates to CASSTPPGASTDTQYF. The chain has TRBV19 and TRBJ2-3, with D perhaps TRBD2 (6 bases). With 4 bases removed from V and 0 bases from J, the gap between germline ends came to 14 bases. The CDR3 covers 16 residues. In germline, CDR1 is LNHDA, CDR2 SQIVND (reference sequence).

The rearrangement uses TRBV15 and TRBJ2-5, with TRBD2 identical over 13 bases. Germline assignment: CDR1 LNHNV and CDR2 YYDKDF (reference sequence). The junction had 6 bases not matched to a gene; V was cut back by 0 bases and J by 5 bases. This CDR3 comprises 17 residues. In DNA form, the CDR3 reads TGTGCCACCAGCAGAGATCGACTAGCGGGAGGACGGGAGACCCAGTACTTC. Amino acid sequence: CATSRDRLAGGRETQYF.

V and J are TRBV4-2 and TRBJ2-7; possibly TRBD1 for D (6 bases). Germline CDR1 LGHNA, CDR2 YNFKEQ. Trimming left V 2 bases short and J 5 bases short, with 19 bases between. The CDR3 is 16 residues long. The CDR3 DNA reads TGTGCCAGCAGCCAACCCACAGGGTACCCATCAGACGAGCAGTACTTC. It specifies CASSQPTGYPSDEQYF.

J is TRBJ2-7 and V is TRBV19, with 13 bases lining up with TRBD2. The CDR3 has 16 amino acids. Trimming at V came to 5 bases and at J to 2 bases, leaving 6 bases not matched to a gene. Germline V gene sequence: CDR1 LNHDA, CDR2 SQIVND (reference sequence). As DNA, the CDR3 is TGTGCCAGTAGTGCCTCCGGGACTAGCGGGACCTACGAGCAGTACTTC. Translation gives CASSASGTSGTYEQYF.

The V and J genes are TRBV2 and TRBJ2-7, with 14 bases identical to TRBD2. Trimming at V came to 0 bases and at J to 1 base, leaving 8 bases not matched to a gene. The CDR3 runs 19 residues. Per germline, CDR1 SNHLY and CDR2 FYNNEI. The CDR3 DNA follows: TGTGCCAGCAGTGAAGCGCGGGGGACTAGCGGGAGCCGATCCTACGAGCAGTACTTC. The encoded protein is CASSEARGTSGSRSYEQYF. The full variable domain, completed using reference TRBV2 and TRBJ2-7, is EPEVTQTPSHQVTQMGQEVILRCVPISNHLYFYWYRQILGQKVEFLVSFYNNEISEKSEIFDDQFSVERPDGSNFTLKIRSTKLEDSAMYFCASSEARGTSGSRSYEQYFGPGTRLTVT.

J is TRBJ2-1 and V is TRBV7-8; 9 bases fit TRBD2. Germline V CDR1 and CDR2: SGHVS, FQNEAQ. The J segment lost 10 bases and the V segment lost 1 base, leaving 2 bases of the junction unmatched. This CDR3 spans 13 amino acids. The DNA for the CDR3 is TGTGCCAGCAGCTTAGGACTAGCGGAAGAGCAGTTCTTC. This encodes CASSLGLAEEQFF. Full variable domain (missing parts from reference TRBV7-8 and TRBJ2-1): GAGVSQSPRYKVAKRGQDVALRCDPISGHVSLFWYQQALGQGPEFLTYFQNEAQLDKSGLPSDRFFAERPEGSVSTLKIQRTQQEDSAVYLCASSLGLAEEQFFGPGTRLTVL.

V usage is TRBV4-3 and J usage is TRBJ2-1; 7 nucleotides agree with TRBD1. This CDR3 has 15 amino acids. Germline lookup yields CDR1 LGHNA and CDR2 YSLEER. The V segment lost 4 bases and the J segment 6 bases; nucleotides outside the gene matches: 9. The CDR3 nucleotides are TGCGCCAGCAGCCTCGTCGGGACAGCCCCCAATGAGCAGTTCTTC. Amino acids: CASSLVGTAPNEQFF.

The genes are TRBV9 and TRBJ2-7, with D maybe TRBD2 (5 bases). Germline CDR1 and CDR2: SGDLS and YYNGEE. The CDR3 covers 14 residues. V shed 4 bases and J shed 2 bases, with 13 bases lying between them. The CDR3 sequence: CASSKTGDTYEQYF. The CDR3 bases are TGTGCCAGCAGCAAAACCGGGGATACCTACGAGCAGTACTTC.

This clone was observed a handful of times. The chain employs TRBV5-4 and TRBJ2-7; D remains unclear. The CDR3 extends over 15 amino acids. The V end was cut by 1 base, the J end by 4 bases, with 15 bases between. Germline CDR1 and CDR2: SGHNT and YYREEE (reference sequence). CDR3 sequence reads: CASSLLSPGGYEQYF. DNA for the CDR3: TGTGCCAGCAGCTTGTTGTCGCCAGGTGGATACGAGCAGTACTTC.